A selection of T cell receptor beta chains follows, all from one sample in a study of T cells of healthy individuals. TCRdb redid the calling of the 5' RACE reads with MiXCR, one entry per CDR3 protein. The table records approximately 89,000 distinct CDR3 sequences, roughly 5% of them present only once. The receptors derive from a female donor in good health. CDR3s include the opening cysteine and the closing phenylalanine or tryptophan. The D gene is left open where the match is weak. Clone size appears in some rows only: once, few, many, or a class for an expanded clone.

TRBD1 | TRBJ1-4 | TRBV7-9 | NA | TGTGCCAGCAGCTTACACCGGGACAGTGGTGAAAAACTGTTTTTT | CASSLHRDSGEKLFF
NA | TRBJ1-6 | TRBV7-2 | many | TGTGCCAGCAGCTTCCAAATCCAGAATTCACCCCTCCACTTT | CASSFQIQNSPLHF
TRBD2 | TRBJ2-3 | TRBV2 | many | TGTGCCACCCGACTAGCGGGAGCGGTGGCAGATACGCAGTATTTT | CATRLAGAVADTQYF
NA | TRBJ2-4 | TRBV5-6 | many | TGTGCCAGCAGCTTGCTGGCAGGAGACAGGACCATTCAGTACTTC | CASSLLAGDRTIQYF
NA | TRBJ2-1 | TRBV2 | many | TGTGCCAGCAGTGTAGGGGTGGGCAATGAGCAGTTCTTC | CASSVGVGNEQFF
NA | TRBJ1-1 | TRBV28 | NA | TGTGCCAGCAGTCGAAAAAAATTTATGGAGGACACTGAAGCTTTCTTT | CASSRKKFMEDTEAFF
NA | TRBJ1-1 | TRBV29-1 | many | TGCAGCGTTGAAACCAGGCTGGAGGACACTGAAGCTTTCTTT | CSVETRLEDTEAFF
NA | TRBJ1-1 | TRBV4-3 | few | TGCGCCAGCAGGGTTATACCGGGACACCTTAGGAGGATGAACACTGAAGCTTTCTTT | CASRVIPGHLRRMNTEAFF
TRBD2 | TRBJ2-3 | TRBV4-3 | many | TGCGCCAGCAGCCAAGAAGGGGAGGGGCCTACGCAGTATTTT | CASSQEGEGPTQYF
NA | TRBJ1-5 | TRBV29-1 | many | TGCAGCGCCCAATTCGCACAGGGCAATCAGCCCCAGCATTTT | CSAQFAQGNQPQHF
NA | TRBJ2-3 | TRBV7-7 | many | TGTGCTAGCAGCTTGAACTGGGAAGATACGCAGTATTTT | CASSLNWEDTQYF
TRBD2 | TRBJ2-6 | TRBV20-1 | few | TGCAGTGCTAGACCGGGACTAGCGGTATCTTCTGGGGCCAACGTCCTGACTTTC | CSARPGLAVSSGANVLTF
NA | TRBJ1-2 | TRBV28 | few | TGTGCCAGCAGTGTAGGAGGCAGGGTGACTGGCTACACCTTC | CASSVGGRVTGYTF
TRBD1 | TRBJ1-4 | TRBV4-2 | few | TGTGCCAGCAGCCAGACCGGGACAGTGGTTGAAAAACTGTTTTTT | CASSQTGTVVEKLFF
NA | TRBJ1-2 | TRBV4-3 | NA | TGCGCCAGCAGCCAAGAGGTTTCGGGGAGCTATGGCTACACCTTC | CASSQEVSGSYGYTF
NA | TRBJ2-1 | TRBV2 | few | TGTGCCAGCAGTGAAGAAAATGAGCAGTTCTTC | CASSEENEQFF
NA | TRBJ1-5 | TRBV30 | many | TGTGCCTGGAGTGCGGGCAATCAGCCCCAGCATTTT | CAWSAGNQPQHF
NA | TRBJ2-1 | TRBV7-9 | NA | TGTGCCAGCAGCTTCCGTGAGGTCGGCTACAATGAGCAGTTCTTC | CASSFREVGYNEQFF
NA | TRBJ2-7 | TRBV4-1 | NA | TGCGCCAGCAGCCAAGATTTAGGAGGGGGGTACGAGCAGTACTTC | CASSQDLGGGYEQYF
TRBD2 | TRBJ2-1 | TRBV20-1 | many | TGCAGTGCGGCGGATATTAGCGGGTACAAATTCTCCTACAATGAGCAGTTCTTC | CSAADISGYKFSYNEQFF
NA | TRBJ2-1 | TRBV7-3 | NA | TGTGCCAGCAGCTTACTTTCCGGCCAGAGGGTGGCGAATGAGCAGTTCTTC | CASSLLSGQRVANEQFF
TRBD2 | TRBJ2-1 | TRBV5-1 | many | TGCGCCAGCAGCTTTCTAGCGGGAGTCGGCTACGATGAGCAGTTCTTC | CASSFLAGVGYDEQFF
TRBD1 | TRBJ1-3 | TRBV7-2 | few | TGTGCCAGCAGCCCAGGGACAGGGCACACCATATATTTT | CASSPGTGHTIYF
NA | TRBJ2-7 | TRBV9 | many | TGTGCCAGCAGCCCCCACCCCGAGTACGAGCAGTACTTC | CASSPHPEYEQYF
NA | TRBJ1-5 | TRBV12-3/TRBV12-4 | many | TGTGCCAGCGGAAAGACGGACAGTAATCAGCCCCAGCATTTT | CASGKTDSNQPQHF
NA | TRBJ2-7 | TRBV5-1 | many | TGCGCCAGCAGCTTGGCGGTGAATCTTATAGAGGGACTCCGTCCCTACGAGCAGTACTTC | CASSLAVNLIEGLRPYEQYF
TRBD1 | TRBJ1-6 | TRBV5-4 | NA | TGTGCCAGCAGCTTGGCACCGGACAGGGATAATTCACCCCTCCACTTT | CASSLAPDRDNSPLHF
NA | TRBJ2-3 | TRBV7-2 | many | TGTGCCAGCAGCTTAGAGGCGGGACCGGTGATTTTGACGCAGTATTTT | CASSLEAGPVILTQYF
TRBD2 | TRBJ2-1 | TRBV20-1 | many | TGCAGTGCTAGACCTCCTTCGAGCGGGAGGGCATCCTATGAGCAGTTCTTC | CSARPPSSGRASYEQFF
NA | TRBJ1-6 | TRBV20-1 | many | TGCAGTGCTGTGCACCCTGGACGGGTGAATTCACCCCTCCACTTT | CSAVHPGRVNSPLHF
TRBD1 | TRBJ1-4 | TRBV20-1 | NA | TGCAGTGCCGGTGACAGGGCGGATAATGAAAAACTGTTTTTT | CSAGDRADNEKLFF
TRBD2 | TRBJ2-1 | TRBV29-1 | many | TGCAGCGTTCGGCGGGAGATATATGAGCAGTTCTTC | CSVRREIYEQFF
TRBD1 | TRBJ2-7 | TRBV6-5 | few | TGTGCCAGCAGTCGGACAGGGATCATCTACGAGCAGTACTTC | CASSRTGIIYEQYF
TRBD1 | TRBJ1-1 | TRBV29-1 | many | TGCAGTGGGGGACAGATGAACACTGAAGCTTTCTTT | CSGGQMNTEAFF
NA | TRBJ2-7 | TRBV20-1 | many | TGCAGTGCTCACAGGGTTAGAGGCGAGCAGTACTTC | CSAHRVRGEQYF
TRBD2 | TRBJ2-1 | TRBV19 | NA | TGTGCCAGTAGTCCCGGGACTAGCGGGAGAACGGGGGAGCAGTTCTTC | CASSPGTSGRTGEQFF
NA | TRBJ1-2 | TRBV2 | many | TGTGCCAGCAGTGAACTATCCGGGACACTTTATGGCTACACCTTC | CASSELSGTLYGYTF
NA | TRBJ1-6 | TRBV6-6 | many | TGTGCCAGCAGGCAAAGTCAGCAGGGGATTTTTGATTCACCCCTCCACTTT | CASRQSQQGIFDSPLHF
NA | TRBJ2-5 | TRBV5-1 | many | TGCGCCAGCAGCTTGGGGGCAGGCCAAGAGACCCAGTACTTC | CASSLGAGQETQYF
NA | TRBJ2-7 | TRBV9 | many | TGTGCCAGCAGCGAGCAACTAGACAGCTACGAGCAGTACTTC | CASSEQLDSYEQYF
TRBD1 | TRBJ1-4 | TRBV12-3/TRBV12-4 | NA | TGTGCCAGCAGTTCCCCAGGGGGGGAAAAACTGTTTTTT | CASSSPGGEKLFF
NA | TRBJ1-2 | TRBV19 | many | TGTGCCAGTAGTACGGACACCCACTATGGCTACACCTTC | CASSTDTHYGYTF
NA | TRBJ1-3 | TRBV5-6 | NA | TGTGCCAGCAGCTTGGGGGTTGGGACCGGCACCATATATTTT | CASSLGVGTGTIYF
NA | TRBJ2-5 | TRBV12-3/TRBV12-4 | many | TGTGCCAGCAGTTTAGGCCCCCGAAGAGAGACCCAGTACTTC | CASSLGPRRETQYF
TRBD2 | TRBJ2-1 | TRBV30 | many | TGTGCCTGGAATAGCGGGCCTGAGCAGTTCTTC | CAWNSGPEQFF
NA | TRBJ1-1 | TRBV30 | many | TGTGCCTCCCAGGGGTTTTACACTGAAGCTTTCTTT | CASQGFYTEAFF
TRBD1 | TRBJ1-5 | TRBV6-5 | NA | TGTGCCAGCAGTCCTACAGGGGCGAACAATCAGCCCCAGCATTTT | CASSPTGANNQPQHF
NA | TRBJ1-1 | TRBV4-1 | many | TGCGCCAGCAGCCAAGATTGGGATTCGGCTTTCTTT | CASSQDWDSAFF